Listed below are T cell receptor beta chains from one sample, sequenced in a study of metastatic and nonmetastatic thyroid tumors. Using MiXCR, TCRdb re-called clones from the PCR reads. The sample shows tens of thousands of clones, less than 15% of them seen only once. Source material: blood. These receptors came from a female donor with papillary thyroid cancer or a benign thyroid nodule (not recorded which). Some clones in this sample may be carry-over from other donors' samples. CDR3s include the opening cysteine and the closing phenylalanine or tryptophan. A D gene is named only where the DNA matches it firmly. The size of a clone is reported for some rows only, either as once, few or many, or as a class for expanded clones.

>17|TRBD2|few|TRBV28|TRBJ2-7
TGTGCCAGCAGCACGGAAATATTGCGGGGGAAGTCCCACGAGCAGTACTTC
CASSTEILRGKSHEQYF
>12|-|many|TRBV2|TRBJ1-2
TGTGCCAGCAGTGACGAGATGGATGGCTACACCTTC
CASSDEMDGYTF
>16|-|many|TRBV28|TRBJ1-1
TGTGCCAGCAGTCCCCCAAGAGTGGGGAAGAACACTGAAGCTTTCTTT
CASSPPRVGKNTEAFF
>14|-|many|TRBV18|TRBJ1-5
TGTGCCAGCTCACCGGGGCGGGGGGATCAGCCCCAGCATTTT
CASSPGRGDQPQHF
>13|TRBD1|many|TRBV6-5|TRBJ1-1
TGTGCCAGCAGTTACCCCGGGACAGGCCTAGCTTTCTTT
CASSYPGTGLAFF
>13|-|few|TRBV10-2|TRBJ1-2
TGCACCAGCCGTGAATCGGGCGCCTATGGCTACACCTTC
CTSRESGAYGYTF
>13|-|many|TRBV29-1|TRBJ2-5
TGCAGCGTTGAAAGTAGCCGCCAAGAGACCCAGTACTTC
CSVESSRQETQYF
>16|-|few|TRBV6-2/TRBV6-3|TRBJ2-3
TGTGCCAGCAGTTACAGCAGGGGGGGAGACACAGATACGCAGTATTTT
CASSYSRGGDTDTQYF
>16|TRBD2|many|TRBV19|TRBJ2-5
TGTGCCAGTAGTACCCGGGGACTAGCGCGCGGGGAGACCCAGTACTTC
CASSTRGLARGETQYF
>15|TRBD1|many|TRBV7-8|TRBJ2-7
TGTGCCAGCAAAATCCGGGACAGGGGATTCTACGAGCAGTACTTC
CASKIRDRGFYEQYF
>13|TRBD2|many|TRBV14|TRBJ2-1
TGTGCCAGTCGACTAGCGGGGGGAAGTGAGCAGTTCTTC
CASRLAGGSEQFF
>12|-|many|TRBV28|TRBJ2-4
TGTGCCAGCAGTTTTTGGTCAGGCATTCAGTACTTC
CASSFWSGIQYF
>12|-|-|TRBV3-1|TRBJ2-1
TGTGCCAGCAGCCAAGGGGCAGATGAGCAGTTCTTC
CASSQGADEQFF
>16|-|many|TRBV9|TRBJ2-1
TGTGCCAGCAGCGTAGGAGGAGGGGGGGGGTACAATGAGCAGTTCTTC
CASSVGGGGGYNEQFF
>15|TRBD1|many|TRBV20-1|TRBJ2-7
TGCAGTGCAACCCCCTTGGGACAGCTTGCCTACGAGCAGTACTTC
CSATPLGQLAYEQYF
>14|-|few|TRBV28|TRBJ2-2
TGTGCCAGCAGTCGGGGTTTAAACACCGGGGAGCTGTTTTTT
CASSRGLNTGELFF
>14|-|many|TRBV19|TRBJ2-2
TGTGCCAGTAGTTATGATAGAAACACCGGGGAGCTGTTTTTT
CASSYDRNTGELFF
>14|-|many|TRBV30|TRBJ1-2
TGTGCCTGGAACGCGGGAGGGGGAATCTATGGCTACACCTTC
CAWNAGGGIYGYTF
>14|-|many|TRBV4-1|TRBJ1-2
TGCGCCAGCAGCCAAGATCTTGCAGGGTATGGCTACACCTTC
CASSQDLAGYGYTF
>13|-|many|TRBV30|TRBJ2-7
TGTGCCTGGAGTCAGGGGTTAAGCGACGAGCAGTACTTC
CAWSQGLSDEQYF
>15|TRBD1|-|TRBV6-1|TRBJ2-3
TGTGCCAGCAGTGAATGGACAGGGGGCACAGATACGCAGTATTTT
CASSEWTGGTDTQYF
>12|-|many|TRBV19|TRBJ2-2
TGTGCCAGTAGACTGTACACCGGGGAGCTGTTTTTT
CASRLYTGELFF
>13|-|few|TRBV28|TRBJ2-2
TGTGTCAGCAGGGGACATGGTCCCGGGGAGCTGTTTTTT
CVSRGHGPGELFF
>16|TRBD1|few|TRBV28|TRBJ1-6
TGTGCCAGCAGTTCACGCCAGGGGGTGTTTAATTCACCCCTCCACTTT
CASSSRQGVFNSPLHF
>17|TRBD2|many|TRBV29-1|TRBJ2-1
TGCAGCTTGATGGGGACTAGCGGGGGAGGGCGATACAATGAGCAGTTCTTC
CSLMGTSGGGRYNEQFF
>14|-|-|TRBV20-1|TRBJ2-7
TGCAGTGCTGGGGTACCCCTGGACTCATACGAGCAGTACTTC
CSAGVPLDSYEQYF
>16|-|few|TRBV5-6|TRBJ1-4
TGTGCCAGCAGCTTGCGTGGGACCTCGGCTAATGAAAAACTGTTTTTT
CASSLRGTSANEKLFF
>13|-|many|TRBV5-1|TRBJ2-2
TGCGCCAGCAGCCCAACAGGCACCGGGGAGCTGTTTTTT
CASSPTGTGELFF
>18|-|many|TRBV28|TRBJ1-6
TGTGCCAGCAGGCCGGGACCCATTGCAGGCTCCTATAATTCACCCCTCCACTTT
CASRPGPIAGSYNSPLHF
>13|-|few|TRBV5-4|TRBJ2-2
TGTGCCAGCAGCCCCCGGAACACCGGGGAGCTGTTTTTT
CASSPRNTGELFF
>13|-|few|TRBV6-2/TRBV6-3|TRBJ2-7
TGTGCCAGCACCTGGGGACAAAACTACGAGCAGTACTTC
CASTWGQNYEQYF
>14|-|many|TRBV27|TRBJ2-1
TGTGCCAGCAGTTTAGGGACCCGGAGTTTTGAGCAGTTCTTC
CASSLGTRSFEQFF
>14|TRBD1|many|TRBV20-1|TRBJ1-1
TGCAGTGCTAGAGAACCAGGGGGCGTCACTGAAGCTTTCTTT
CSAREPGGVTEAFF
>13|TRBD2|many|TRBV7-6|TRBJ2-3
TGTGCCAGCAGAAGCGGGAGTGAAGATACGCAGTATTTT
CASRSGSEDTQYF
>11|-|many|TRBV5-8|TRBJ2-2
TGTGCCAGCAGCTTGATCGGGGAGCTGTTTTTT
CASSLIGELFF
>15|TRBD1|many|TRBV28|TRBJ1-5
TGTGCCAGCAGTTTTGGACTCGCAGGGGGAGAGCCCCAGCATTTT
CASSFGLAGGEPQHF
>14|-|many|TRBV24-1|TRBJ2-3
TGTGCCACCAGTGATGATACAGGGCCAGATACGCAGTATTTT
CATSDDTGPDTQYF
>14|TRBD1|-|TRBV3-1|TRBJ1-1
TGTGCCAGCAGCCATCGACAGGGGGCCTCTGAAGCTTTCTTT
CASSHRQGASEAFF
>13|TRBD1|medium-sized|TRBV12-3/TRBV12-4|TRBJ1-2
TGTGCCAGCAGTGCCGGGACAGGCGATGGCTACACCTTC
CASSAGTGDGYTF
>13|-|many|TRBV24-1|TRBJ1-1
TGTGCCACCAGTGATTTGAATGGAGCCGTGGCTTTCTTT
CATSDLNGAVAFF
>14|TRBD1|many|TRBV13|TRBJ1-2
TGTGCCAGCAGCTCCCGACAGGGGGCGCGGGGCTACACCTTC
CASSSRQGARGYTF
>12|-|many|TRBV20-1|TRBJ2-5
TGCAGTGCTACACCGGCCGGAGGGGCCCAGTACTTC
CSATPAGGAQYF
>12|-|many|TRBV27|TRBJ1-1
TGTGCCAGCAGTTCCTCACGGGCTGAAGCTTTCTTT
CASSSSRAEAFF
>15|TRBD2|few|TRBV28|TRBJ2-3
TGTGCCAGCAGTTTGGAGACTAGCGGGAGAGACACGCAGTATTTT
CASSLETSGRDTQYF
>16|TRBD2|many|TRBV24-1|TRBJ2-1
TGTGCCACCAGTGATTTGGGACTAGCGGGCTACAATGAGCAGTTCTTC
CATSDLGLAGYNEQFF
>16|TRBD1|-|TRBV11-3|TRBJ1-2
TGTGCCAGCAGCTCAAGCTCCGGGACAGTTAGCTATGGCTACACCTTC
CASSSSSGTVSYGYTF
>20|TRBD2|many|TRBV12-3/TRBV12-4|TRBJ2-1
TGTGCCAGCAGTTTACTTCTACTAGCGGGAGGCAGTGACTCCTACAATGAGCAGTTCTTC
CASSLLLLAGGSDSYNEQFF
>14|-|few|TRBV2|TRBJ2-3
TGTGCCAGCAGTGAGGGTAGGGTCACAGATACGCAATATTTT
CASSEGRVTDTQYF
>12|-|-|TRBV28|TRBJ2-2
TGTGACAGCTCCCATGCCACCGGGGGGCTGTTTTTT
CDSSHATGGLFF
>16|TRBD1|many|TRBV5-1|TRBJ2-1
TGCGCCAGCAGCCCTCTGGGACAGGTCTCTTACAATGAGCAGTTCTTC
CASSPLGQVSYNEQFF
>16|-|-|TRBV5-1|TRBJ2-7
TGCGCCAGCAGCCCGAGGGTCGTGGTCCTAGCCTACGAGCAGTACTTC
CASSPRVVVLAYEQYF
>17|-|few|TRBV5-6|TRBJ2-1
TGTGCCAGCAGCTTGGCCTTTATGACAGAAAGAGGCAATGAGCAGTTCTTC
CASSLAFMTERGNEQFF
>14|-|many|TRBV6-2/TRBV6-3|TRBJ2-7
TGTGCCAGCAGTTACACAGCGGATCAGAGCGAGCAGTACTTC
CASSYTADQSEQYF
>14|-|many|TRBV28|TRBJ1-1
TGTGCCAGCAGTCCGTTAGCCAAGAACACTGAAGCTTTCTTT
CASSPLAKNTEAFF
>12|-|many|TRBV6-1|TRBJ1-5
TGTGCCAGCAGGGACCCAGGGCAGCCCCAGCATTTT
CASRDPGQPQHF
>17|TRBD1|-|TRBV5-6|TRBJ2-5
TGTGCCAGCAGCTTTAGAGGCGGGACAGGGGCCATGGAGACCCAGTACTTC
CASSFRGGTGAMETQYF
>15|-|-|TRBV20-1|TRBJ1-1
TGCAGTGCTCCGAAATCGTGCCGGGGGGACACTCAAGCTTTCTTT
CSAPKSCRGDTQAFF
>22|TRBD1|many|TRBV19|TRBJ1-4
TGTGCCAGTATTCGGTGGTTTATTTTGTGTCCCGGGACAGGGGAAGAAGATGAAAAACTGTTTTTT
CASIRWFILCPGTGEEDEKLFF
>12|-|many|TRBV10-2|TRBJ1-5
TGCGCCAGCAGCAGGAAGAATCAGCCCCAGCATTTT
CASSRKNQPQHF
>15|TRBD1|many|TRBV5-1|TRBJ1-4
TGCGCCAGCAGCCCGGGGACAGGCCTAAATGAAAAACTGTTTTTT
CASSPGTGLNEKLFF